The clone carrying this T cell receptor beta chain came up once. The data belong to a study of blood T cell repertoires in COVID-19. The table came from immunoSEQ multiplex PCR; TCRdb's copy has only in-frame clones and leaves some out. The sample consists of some 170,000 clones, roughly 88% of them appearing once. The CDR3 consists of 15 residues. Germline CDR1 MNHNY, CDR2 SVGAGI (reference sequence). V was pared by 3 bases and J by 4 bases, with 14 bases between. The sample comprised PBMCs or T cells enriched from blood (not recorded which). The receptor was isolated from a man aged 50 or older who had recovered from COVID-19. V gene TRBV6-6 combines with J gene TRBJ2-3; possibly TRBD1 for D (6 bases). CDR3: CASSYLGGRADTQYF. CDR3 in DNA: TGTGCCAGCAGTTATCTAGGGGGTCGAGCAGATACGCAGTATTTT.